The next 7 T cell receptor beta chains were all read from a single sample in a study of cytomegalovirus exposure and HLA in healthy donors. Vbeta (60) and Jbeta (13) primers were used in the PCR. Some clones are missing from TCRdb's copy, which holds only in-frame ones; the method was immunoSEQ multiplex PCR. Among some 50,000 clones listed, around 67% were seen once. Sequenced material: PBMCs. These receptors were obtained from a woman aged 50 to 60 in good health and CMV-seropositive.

The chain combines TRBV4-1 with TRBJ2-7; 7 bases align to TRBD2. This CDR3 has 13 amino acids. Germline lookup yields CDR1 MGHRA and CDR2 YSYEKL. Trimming at V came to 2 bases and at J to 6 bases, leaving 4 bases not matched to a gene. CDR3 bases: TGCGCCAGCAGCCAAAAATCGGGGGGCGAGCAGTACTTC. Protein product: CASSQKSGGEQYF.

The V call is TRBV6-1, the J call TRBJ2-1, with 9 bases fitting TRBD2. V trimming: 7 bases; J trimming: 3 bases; junction bases outside the gene matches: 4. Germline V gene data show CDR1 as MNHNS and CDR2 as SASEGT. The CDR3 contains 14 residues. The CDR3: CASKTSGDYNEQFF. The CDR3 DNA sequence: TGTGCCAGCAAGACTAGCGGAGACTACAATGAGCAGTTCTTC.

The chain uses TRBV5-1 and TRBJ2-3; 9 bases map to TRBD2. CDR3 length: 15 residues. V lost 4 bases and J lost 3; bases outside the gene matches: 6. CDR1 is SGHRS and CDR2 is YFSETQ in the germline V gene. This CDR3 is CASSPRAGGTDTQYF. The DNA for the CDR3 is TGCGCCAGCAGCCCCCGTGCGGGGGGGACAGATACGCAGTATTTT.

The gene calls are TRBV2 and TRBJ1-1; TRBD1 matches 7 bases. The trim removed 6 bases at V and 1 base at J, leaving 5 bases unmatched. Germline-derived CDR1 and CDR2 are SNHLY and FYNNEI. The CDR3 totals 14 residues. CDR3 protein: CASSDRAKNTEAFF. The CDR3 DNA reads as TGTGCCAGCAGCGACAGGGCGAAGAACACTGAAGCTTTCTTT.

V usage is TRBV19 and J usage is TRBJ2-7; TRBD1 matches at 9 bases. Germline V CDR1 and CDR2: LNHDA, SQIVND (reference sequence). This CDR3 comprises 15 residues. V shed 5 bases and J 4 bases; nucleotides not matched to a gene: 9. The CDR3 spells CASSSNRGRGYEQYF. Written as DNA, the CDR3 is TGTGCCAGTAGTTCTAACAGGGGGCGCGGTTACGAGCAGTACTTC.

This clone was observed once. The gene calls are TRBV4-1 and TRBJ2-1, with no clear D. CDR3 length: 16 amino acids. Looked up from germline, CDR1 is MGHRA and CDR2 is YSYEKL. V was pared by 1 base and J by 0 bases, with 10 bases between. The CDR3 sequence: CASSQGVQSSYNEQFF. For the CDR3, the DNA is TGCGCCAGCAGCCAAGGTGTACAAAGCTCCTACAATGAGCAGTTCTTC.

In its sample, this clone was seen once. V is TRBV5-8 and J is TRBJ2-3, with TRBD1 matching over 9 bases. V gave up 4 bases and J gave up 0 bases; unmatched junction bases: 6. The germline V gene has CDR1 SGHTS and CDR2 YDEGEE. The CDR3 sequence is 16 residues long. CDR3 amino acids: CASSRGTGTSTDTQYF. For the CDR3, the DNA is TGTGCCAGCAGCAGGGGGACAGGGACCAGCACAGATACGCAGTATTTT.